The present entry profiles one TCR beta chain with its context. Its antigen is unidentified. CDR1 is SEHNR, CDR2 FQNEAQ, per germline (reference sequence). With 1 base removed from V and 4 bases from J, the gap between germline ends came to 12 bases. The CDR3 has 15 amino acids. The data were obtained in a study of human versus mouse CDR3 diversity and MHC coevolution. At the level of the study: Valid reads per sample ranged from roughly 0.6 x 10^7 to 1.6 x 10^7.

Study results and caveats: The lowest clonal inequality scores came from most of the three human donors. By iCHAO1, human TCR beta clonotypes numbered roughly 1.7 million, the most.

Libraries were prepared by immunoSEQ multiplex PCR; TCRdb keeps only in-frame clonotypes and omits some of them. There are about 81,000 clones in the sample; 85% to 95% occur only once, and 1.3% to 1.5% lies in the top ten. Naive CD4 T cells, CD45RO-negative and CD62L-positive, were flow-sorted from PBMCs. The origin of this receptor is a person aged 30 to 69 in good health. The specimen sequenced was naive CD4+ T cells from blood. Specified subset: CD45RO-negative CD62L-positive naive CD4 T cells. The gene calls are TRBV7-9 and TRBJ2-3; D is perhaps TRBD1 (5 bases). The CDR3 DNA reads TGTGCCAGCAGCTTAGAAGCAGGGTTACCAGATACGCAGTATTTT. Translating it yields CASSLEAGLPDTQYF.